The clone carrying this T cell receptor (beta chain) occurred a few times. For TCR beta, libraries came from iRepertoire HTBI primers and Arm-PCR of CDR3 regions. TCRdb itself ran the multiplex PCR reads through MiXCR, one entry per CDR3 protein. The table lists about 220,000 distinct CDR3 sequences, less than 20% of them singletons, with over 9.5% in the top ten. The data are from a study of regulatory T cells in long-lasting Graves disease. Time point here: newly diagnosed GD, antithyroid drugs for less than 3 months. The TCR library used RNA extracted from PBMCs. Trimming cost V 7 bases and J 5 bases; bases outside gene matches: 8. The CDR3 consists of 13 residues. In germline, CDR1 is GTSNPN, CDR2 SVGIG (reference sequence). These sequences were also reported in another study, on T cells in Graves' hyperthyroidism and ophthalmopathy. That investigation notes: Newly diagnosed patients aged 18 to 65 had hyperthyroidism of under 2 months' duration.

The sequences come from peripheral blood mononuclear cells (PBMCs), collected at new diagnosis, from a patient treated with antithyroid drugs. The chain uses TRBV30 and TRBJ1-2; 9 bases are shared with TRBD1. This receptor was obtained from a woman aged 25 to 45 with Graves disease. The CDR3 loop reads CALMTGGAYGYTF. The CDR3 DNA reads TGTGCCTTGATGACAGGGGGTGCTTATGGCTACACCTTC. The variable domain in full, with the rest retrieved from reference TRBV30 and TRBJ1-2, is SQTIHQWPATLVQPVGSPLSLECTVEGTSNPNLYWYRQAAGRGLQLLFYSVGIGQISSEVPQNLSASRPQDRQFILSSKKLLLSDSGFYLCALMTGGAYGYTFGSGTRLTVV.